The 18 T cell receptor beta chains reported below all come from one sample, sequenced in a study of human CD8 memory T cell subsets. UMI-labeled 5' RACE was used to make TCR beta libraries. TCRdb reprocessed the 5' RACE reads and reports one entry per CDR3 protein, with no DNA. Here the sample table reports fewer than 7,500 distinct CDR3 sequences. TPEX cells were early memory CD8+ T cells (CCR7+ PD-1+ TIGIT+) that had exhausted-like traits. The sample taken for sequencing was CD8+ T cells from PBMCs. The receptors here all came from a human donor in good health.

This chain links TRBV24-1 with TRBJ2-7. This CDR3 has 12 amino acids. From germline, CDR1 is KGHDR and CDR2 SFDVKD. The CDR3 region is CATSGSSYEQYF.

V usage is TRBV3-1 and J usage is TRBJ2-1; TCRdb reports TRBD2, a call that lacks DNA to check it against. The CDR3 is 15 amino acids. The germline CDR1 and CDR2 sequences are LGHDT and YNNKEL (reference sequence). The CDR3 spells CASSPVAGVVNEQFF.

According to its frequency, this clonotype is medium-sized. The chain recombines TRBV30 with TRBJ1-1; without DNA, the TCRdb call of TRBD1 cannot be checked. The germline V gene encodes CDR1 GTSNPN and CDR2 SVGIG (reference sequence). This CDR3 spans 13 amino acids. The CDR3 here is CAWRGTADTEAFF.

This chain uses TRBV11-2 with TRBJ2-1; without DNA, the TCRdb call of TRBD1 cannot be checked. The CDR3 is 18 residues long. Germline loops: CDR1 SGHAT, CDR2 FQNNGV. The CDR3 protein is CASSFGGAGWSSYNEQFF.

The chain is built from TRBV13 and TRBJ2-5. The CDR3 has 14 residues. Germline V gene data show CDR1 as PRHDT and CDR2 as FYEKMQ (reference sequence). CDR3 sequence: CASSLGSYQETQYF.

This clonotype is identified as medium-sized (0.01 to 0.1%) from frequency. J is TRBJ2-7 and V is TRBV7-9. CDR1 is SEHNR and CDR2 is FQNEAQ in the germline V gene (reference sequence). This CDR3 spans 12 amino acids. The CDR3 protein is CASSLGGSSLYF.

The chain has TRBV27 and TRBJ2-1; TCRdb's D call, TRBD2, is unchecked because there is no DNA. The germline gives CDR1 MNHEY, CDR2 SMNVEV (reference sequence). The CDR3 is made up of 15 amino acids. The CDR3: CASRLAGGPPYEQFF.

The genes are TRBV28 and TRBJ2-7; the D call from TCRdb, TRBD1, cannot be confirmed without DNA. Germline CDR1 is MDHEN and CDR2 is SYDVKM. This CDR3 spans 16 amino acids. The CDR3 spells CASSLWYQQGSHEQYF.

The rearrangement uses TRBV29-1 and TRBJ2-1; with no DNA, the TCRdb D assignment of TRBD1 cannot be verified. Germline V gene data show CDR1 as SQVTM and CDR2 as ANQGSEA. The CDR3 runs to 14 residues. The CDR3 loop reads CSVLDDRFLNEQFF.

This clonotype is labeled medium-sized based on frequency. The V call is TRBV9, the J call TRBJ2-5; TCRdb names TRBD1, which stays unverified in the absence of DNA. The germline CDR1 and CDR2 sequences are SGDLS and YYNGEE. The CDR3 is 15 amino acids. The CDR3 spells CASSVAEGGPETQYF.

The J gene is TRBJ2-5, the V gene TRBV28; TCRdb reports TRBD1, a call that lacks DNA to check it against. The germline CDR1 and CDR2 sequences are MDHEN and SYDVKM. There are 14 residues in the CDR3. The CDR3 protein is CASSFVQAIGTQYF.

This chain links TRBV4-1 with TRBJ2-3; the TCRdb D gene call, TRBD1, has no DNA to confirm it. This CDR3 comprises 12 residues. The germline V gene encodes CDR1 MGHRA and CDR2 YSYEKL. This chain's CDR3 is CASSPDKVTQYF.

The chain joins TRBV6-6 to TRBJ2-5; TCRdb picks TRBD2, but there is no DNA to check that call. This CDR3 has 16 amino acids. The germline V gene encodes CDR1 MNHNY and CDR2 SVGAGI (reference sequence). The CDR3 loop reads CASSYGDYMYQETQYF.

This CDR3 reads CSVLSQFQETQYF. The gene calls are TRBV29-1 and TRBJ2-5. Germline V gene sequence: CDR1 SQVTM, CDR2 ANQGSEA. There are 13 residues in the CDR3.

The J gene is TRBJ2-5, the V gene TRBV28; checking the TCRdb D call of TRBD2 is not possible without DNA. The CDR3 has 13 residues. CDR1 is MDHEN and CDR2 is SYDVKM in the germline V gene. The CDR3 sequence is CASSLREVETQYF.

The J gene is TRBJ2-5, the V gene TRBV15; TCRdb returns TRBD1, unconfirmable since there is no DNA. The length of the CDR3 is 13 residues. Germline V gives CDR1 LNHNV, CDR2 YYDKDF (reference sequence). The CDR3: CATSTGGEETQYF.

J is TRBJ2-1 and V is TRBV20-1; TCRdb selects TRBD1, and the lack of DNA leaves this call unchecked. CDR3 size: 18 residues. Germline V CDR1 and CDR2: DFQATT, SNEGSKA (reference sequence). The CDR3 is CSARVGAGGPEIYNEQFF.

The J gene is TRBJ1-5, the V gene TRBV6-6; TCRdb designates TRBD1, a call that cannot be tested without DNA. Looked up from germline, CDR1 is MNHNY and CDR2 is SVGAGI (reference sequence). The CDR3 contains 13 residues. This CDR3 reads CASREQGNQPQHF.